This TCR beta chain originates from a study of T-cell memory formation after mild COVID-19. General observations from the study: Certain responding clones were present in pre-infection memory, suggesting participation of cross-reactive memory.

TCRdb reprocessed the 5' RACE reads with MiXCR, giving one entry per CDR3 protein. The data show approximately 500,000 distinct CDR3 sequences, nearly 25% seen once. Worth noting for this clonotype: As yet, its antigen is unknown.

The trim removed 3 bases at V and 5 bases at J, leaving 6 bases unmatched. CDR1 is SGDLS, CDR2 YYNGEE, per germline. The CDR3 spans 16 residues. The specimen sequenced was PBMCs or a T cell subset sorted from them (not recorded which). The gene calls are TRBV9 and TRBJ2-1, with 12 bases identical to TRBD2. This TCR came from an adult woman who had mild COVID-19 (a few samples of this study predate the infection). Cell type and time point are not known. The CDR3 DNA sequence: TGTGCCAGCAGCGCTATGAGGACTAGCGGGGACAATGAGCAGTTCTTC. Residues: CASSAMRTSGDNEQFF.